Listed below are T cell receptor beta chains from one sample, sequenced in a study of shared clonotypes between healthy human individuals. The assay was immunoSEQ multiplex PCR, and TCRdb's table has in-frame clones only and misses some. Of about 770,000 clones in the sample, 55% to 75% are singletons; the top ten hold approximately 1.8%. The sequenced sample was memory CD4+ T cells sorted from blood. The source of these receptors is a woman in her 30s in good health. CDR3s include the opening cysteine and the closing phenylalanine or tryptophan. Each record gives: clone size, D gene, V gene, J gene, CDR3 protein, CDR3 DNA. The D gene is left open where the match is weak. Not every row has a clone size; where given, it reads once, few, many or a size class.

once	NA	TRBV19	TRBJ2-6	CASTPGEAGANVLTF	TGTGCCAGTACCCCCGGGGAGGCTGGGGCCAACGTCCTGACTTTC
NA	NA	TRBV27	TRBJ2-6	CASSFWNSGANVLTF	TGTGCCAGCAGTTTTTGGAACTCTGGGGCCAACGTCCTGACTTTC
NA	TRBD2	TRBV6-6	TRBJ2-7	CASRVGSGSNYEQYF	TGTGCCAGCAGGGTAGGGAGCGGGAGTAATTACGAGCAGTACTTC
once	NA	TRBV25-1	TRBJ2-5	CASSESGLYQETQYF	TGTGCCAGCAGTGAATCTGGTTTGTACCAAGAGACCCAGTACTTC
NA	TRBD2	TRBV5-1	TRBJ2-7	CASSWAGTSGNEQYF	TGCGCCAGCAGCTGGGCCGGGACTAGCGGGAACGAGCAGTACTTC
NA	TRBD1	TRBV5-1	TRBJ2-3	CASSSGTEGNTQYF	TGCGCCAGCAGCTCCGGGACAGAGGGGAATACGCAGTATTTT
NA	TRBD1	TRBV6-1	TRBJ1-4	CASSEQGAAANEKLFF	TGTGCCAGCAGTGAGCAGGGGGCGGCAGCTAATGAAAAACTGTTTTTT
NA	NA	TRBV6-1	TRBJ2-7	CASSEAWQGVYEQYF	TGTGCCAGCAGTGAAGCTTGGCAGGGCGTCTACGAGCAGTACTTC
NA	TRBD1	TRBV7-2	TRBJ2-7	CASSLGRGQGAYEQYF	TGTGCCAGCAGCTTGGGTCGGGGACAGGGTGCCTACGAGCAGTACTTC
NA	TRBD1	TRBV28	TRBJ2-3	CASSLSLDRAIDTQYF	TGTGCCAGCAGTTTATCCCTGGACAGGGCTATAGATACGCAGTATTTT
NA	NA	TRBV28	TRBJ2-3	CASRYRIGYTDTQYF	TGTGCCAGCAGATACAGGATAGGGTACACAGATACGCAGTATTTT
NA	NA	TRBV19	TRBJ1-6	CASSPGTRNSPLHF	TGTGCCAGTAGTCCCGGGACAAGAAATTCACCCCTCCACTTT
NA	NA	TRBV10-1	TRBJ1-4	CASSEEYVSAEKLFF	TGCGCCAGCAGTGAGGAGTATGTTAGTGCCGAAAAACTGTTTTTT
NA	TRBD2	TRBV2	TRBJ2-7	CASKRPGLPGF	TGTGCCAGCAAACGGCCGGGACTACCAGGCTTC
NA	TRBD2	TRBV6-5	TRBJ2-3	CASTVGGGYTDTQYF	TGTGCCAGCACCGTCGGCGGGGGTTACACAGATACGCAGTATTTT
once	NA	TRBV4-1	TRBJ2-6	CASSQVVSGANVLTF	TGCGCCAGCAGCCAAGTTGTTTCAGGGGCCAACGTCCTGACTTTC
NA	TRBD2	TRBV4-2	TRBJ2-3	CASSQARTGTSGTDTQYF	TGTGCCAGCAGCCAAGCCCGAACCGGGACTAGCGGCACAGATACGCAGTATTTT
NA	NA	TRBV9	TRBJ1-2	CASSVVGGPYGYTF	TGTGCCAGCAGCGTAGTGGGGGGGCCCTATGGCTACACCTTC
few	NA	TRBV19	TRBJ1-2	CASKPSGPRIYGYTF	TGTGCCAGTAAGCCGTCCGGGCCCCGGATCTATGGCTACACCTTC
NA	NA	TRBV5-1	TRBJ2-3	CASSSQGPITDTQYF	TGCGCCAGCAGCTCACAGGGCCCGATCACAGATACGCAGTATTTT
NA	TRBD2	TRBV5-4	TRBJ2-5	CASSPVGGGPPETQYF	TGTGCCAGCAGCCCAGTTGGGGGGGGACCCCCAGAGACCCAGTACTTC
NA	NA	TRBV7-2	TRBJ2-6	CASSLAPGSGANVLTF	TGTGCCAGCAGCTTAGCGCCAGGGTCTGGGGCCAACGTCCTGACTTTC
many	NA	TRBV5-4	TRBJ1-1	CASSLSGNRMNTEAFF	TGTGCCAGCAGCTTGTCGGGGAACAGAATGAACACTGAAGCTTTCTTT
NA	NA	TRBV11-2	TRBJ2-1	CASSLNDRTANEQFF	TGTGCCAGCAGCTTGAACGACCGAACAGCCAATGAGCAGTTCTTC
NA	NA	TRBV29-1	TRBJ2-2	CSVVWGLNTGELFF	TGCAGCGTTGTTTGGGGGCTCAACACCGGGGAGCTGTTTTTT
NA	TRBD2	TRBV27	TRBJ2-1	CASTRTSGTGYNEQFF	TGTGCCAGCACCCGGACTAGCGGGACGGGGTACAATGAGCAGTTCTTC
NA	TRBD1	TRBV5-1	TRBJ2-5	CASSLGQGVETQYF	TGCGCCAGCAGCTTGGGACAGGGTGTGGAGACCCAGTACTTC
few	NA	TRBV6-1	TRBJ1-2	CASSEMAGRMYGYTF	TGTGCCAGCAGTGAAATGGCAGGGAGGATGTATGGCTACACCTTC
many	NA	TRBV28	TRBJ1-5	CASSIPQTDNQPQHF	TGTGCCAGCAGTATTCCTCAGACGGACAATCAGCCCCAGCATTTT
NA	TRBD1	TRBV2	TRBJ1-1	CASSADRGFMNTEAFF	TGTGCCAGCAGTGCTGACAGGGGCTTCATGAACACTGAAGCTTTCTTT
NA	TRBD2	TRBV5-1	TRBJ2-1	CASSLEAGAYNEQFF	TGCGCCAGCAGCTTGGAGGCGGGGGCCTACAATGAGCAGTTCTTC
NA	TRBD1	TRBV25-1	TRBJ2-1	CASTAGGVRPYNEQFF	TGTGCCAGCACGGCAGGGGGCGTCCGCCCCTACAATGAGCAGTTCTTC
NA	TRBD2	TRBV19	TRBJ2-3	CASSILSAGGKDTQYF	TGTGCCAGTAGTATTCTGTCCGCGGGAGGAAAAGATACGCAGTATTTT
few	NA	TRBV4-1	TRBJ2-7	CASRKLGLPTYEQYF	TGCGCCAGCAGGAAGCTGGGACTCCCGACCTACGAGCAGTACTTC
many	NA	TRBV2	TRBJ1-4	CASRPGQRNEKLFF	TGTGCCAGCAGACCCGGACAGCGAAATGAAAAACTGTTTTTT
NA	TRBD2	TRBV2	TRBJ2-1	CASKLMGLGIF	TGTGCCAGCAAGTTAATGGGACTAGGAATCTTC
NA	NA	TRBV5-1	TRBJ1-1	CASSLNGQRGTEAFF	TGCGCCAGCAGCTTAAACGGACAACGTGGGACTGAAGCTTTCTTT
NA	NA	TRBV2	TRBJ2-1	CASSWDWPRYNEQFF	TGTGCCAGCAGTTGGGACTGGCCAAGGTACAATGAGCAGTTCTTC
NA	TRBD1	TRBV11-3	TRBJ2-1	CASSPGQGAREQFF	TGTGCCAGCAGCCCCGGACAGGGGGCTCGAGAGCAGTTCTTC
NA	TRBD2	TRBV27	TRBJ2-1	CASKAGGPDEQFF	TGTGCCAGCAAGGCGGGAGGGCCGGATGAGCAGTTCTTC
NA	NA	TRBV7-9	TRBJ2-1	CASSLYGSGEDHEQFF	TGTGCCAGCAGCTTATATGGGTCAGGGGAAGATCATGAGCAGTTCTTC
NA	NA	TRBV11-2	TRBJ2-7	CASSFSSGSSYEQYF	TGTGCCAGCAGCTTCTCGAGCGGTTCCTCCTACGAGCAGTACTTC
few	TRBD1	TRBV29-1	TRBJ1-1	CSGQGDGTEAFF	TGCAGTGGACAGGGGGACGGTACTGAAGCTTTCTTT
few	TRBD2	TRBV14	TRBJ2-1	CASRTSGRSNEQFF	TGTGCCAGCCGGACTAGCGGGAGGTCGAATGAGCAGTTCTTC
NA	NA	TRBV4-1	TRBJ2-5	CASSQAHQETQYF	TGCGCCAGCAGCCAAGCCCACCAGGAGACCCAGTACTTC
NA	NA	TRBV14	TRBJ2-5	CARSQATERVETQYF	TGTGCCAGATCCCAAGCCACCGAACGAGTAGAGACCCAGTACTTC